This TCR beta chain was identified in a study of Ad26.COV2.S vaccination and SARS-CoV-2 variants (TCRdb year 2021). In terms of the full investigation: Donors in the vaccine arm were drawn from COV1001, a multicentre, randomized, double-blind, placebo-controlled phase I-IIa trial testing Ad26.COV2.S in healthy adults. Ad26.COV2.S was administered intramuscularly at 5 x 10^10 or 1 x 10^11 viral particles, either as a single shot or as two shots given 56 days apart. TCRbeta repertoire sequencing served as the tool for gauging how specific and how broad the SARS-CoV-2-reactive T cell receptors were following Ad26.COV2.S vaccination. The TCR-sequenced set comprised around 30 samples: some 20 Ad26.COV2.S vaccine recipients, 5 placebo recipients and 8 SARS-CoV-2 convalescent individuals. Trial participants were randomized into five groups of five: low-dose or high-dose Ad26.COV2.S given once or twice, or placebo on both occasions. Investigators did not know the trial group allocation while performing experiments and assessing outcomes.

TCRbeta CDR3 regions were sequenced with the immunoSEQ Assay. After extraction, genomic DNA underwent amplification by bias-controlled multiplex PCR, followed by high-throughput sequencing. Processing in the source paper ran as follows. To quantify the absolute abundance of every unique TCRbeta CDR3 region, sequences were collapsed and filtered. T cell fraction was estimated by normalizing TCRbeta template counts to usable DNA, with usable DNA measured through amplification of reference genes found in all nucleated cells. Repertoire TCRs were annotated as SARS-CoV-2-specific by exact matching of V gene, CDR3 amino acid sequence and J gene to a known reactive TCR set. The reference SARS-CoV-2 TCR set was derived from MIRA and filtered for enrichment in COVID-19-positive ImmuneCODE repertoires, a step that removed public or cross-reactive TCRs. Based on the MIRA antigens, annotated TCRs were further analysed at the level of specific ORF or position within ORF. Breadth was defined as annotated unique rearrangements over total unique productive rearrangements; depth was the summed frequency of those rearrangements. Two-sided Wilcoxon rank-sum tests were applied when comparing TCR breadth between groups. This immuneACCESS table, as held by TCRdb, lists in-frame sequences with V and J called but not all clones. Of the missing ones, under half trace to an unresolved V gene in checked studies; the others have no known cause. V, J and clone size are taken as reported in that table, and D and trimming were inferred from the DNA itself. This sample is represented by 440,000 or so clones; 80% to 90% of them were singletons. 1.5% to 2% of the sample is in the top ten clones.

About this clone: This clone's antigen is unknown. There are no base qualities to consult, and no much larger clone falls within one base.

This specimen's treatment or condition label, interpreted: around 19 received Ad26.COV2.S at low or high dose, single or two shots; about 5 received placebo; per-sample allocation not given. For vaccine and placebo recipients, the sequenced repertoires came from samples collected on day 63 after the first injection. Between 29 July and 7 August 2020, Cohort 1b enrolled approximately 26 adults aged 18-55 years at one site in Boston, USA. Ad26.COV2.S was a replication-incompetent adenovirus type 26 vector that expressed a prefusion-stabilized SARS-CoV-2 spike protein derived from the original Wuhan strain. The CDR3 holds 16 amino acids from the cysteine to the phenylalanine. CDR3 DNA is the only sequence kept; it has 48 bases, read in frame from the first base. Ends trimmed: V by 7 bases, J by 1 base; bases unmatched to a gene: 12. The germline V gene (reference sequence) yields LNHDA for CDR1 and SQIVND for CDR2.

The study at large found these results: Compared with placebo recipients, Ad26.COV2.S recipients showed higher spike-specific TCR breadth (P = 0.0014). According to the authors, total T cell responses may have been underestimated by the TCR breadth and depth analyses. The study was not powered to compare responses between vaccine doses or regimens. Vaccine and placebo recipients had comparable non-spike TCR breadth, which fits with the vaccine containing only spike. After vaccination, spike-specific CD8+ and CD4+ T cell responses were reported to show substantial breadth.

Here the chain combines TRBV19 and TRBJ1-1, and TRBD1 matches 7 of the central bases. This receptor was obtained from a person aged 18 to 59 who received the Ad26.COV2.S COVID-19 vaccine or a placebo. The source material was peripheral blood, sampled in a trial of Ad26.COV2.S vaccine versus placebo. This receptor has the CDR3 CASTPTRGDRNTEAFF. The sequence in DNA is TGTGCCAGTACCCCAACCCGAGGGGACAGGAACACTGAAGCTTTCTTT.